The rows below give T cell receptor beta chains drawn from one sample of a study of blood T cell repertoires in COVID-19. Sequencing was performed with immunoSEQ multiplex PCR; in TCRdb, only in-frame clones are kept and a portion is missing. The sample has about 300,000 clones; around 90% are singletons. The sample consisted of PBMCs or T cells enriched from blood (not recorded which). The origin of the receptors is a woman between 18 and 29 years old with acute COVID-19. Each CDR3 is given with its conserved first and last residue. A D gene is named only where the DNA matches it firmly. Where a row states a size, it is once, few, many or the class of an expanded clone; other rows omit it.

>TRBD1|TRBV12-5|once|TRBJ1-3
CASGRGQGTNTIYF
TGTGCTAGTGGCCGCGGACAGGGGACGAACACCATATATTTT
>NA|TRBV5-5|NA|TRBJ2-7
CASSLTGISHHEQYF
TGTGCCAGCAGTCTGACCGGGATCAGCCACCACGAGCAGTACTTC
>TRBD1|TRBV7-9|NA|TRBJ2-5
CASSPDRFQYF
TGTGCCAGCAGCCCGGACAGGTTCCAGTACTTC
>TRBD1|TRBV18|once|TRBJ2-4
CASSPPKGAFEDIQYF
TGTGCCAGCTCACCACCGAAGGGGGCGTTTGAGGACATTCAGTACTTC
>TRBD1|TRBV5-6|NA|TRBJ1-2
CASSGDRGSYGYTF
TGTGCCAGCAGCGGTGACAGGGGGTCCTATGGCTACACCTTC
>TRBD2|TRBV5-1|once|TRBJ2-7
CASSLYGLLAGEGAYEQYF
TGCGCCAGCAGCTTGTACGGACTGCTAGCGGGAGAGGGGGCCTACGAGCAGTACTTC
>TRBD1|TRBV19|NA|TRBJ1-2
CASSMGQSYGYTF
TGTGCCAGTAGTATGGGACAGAGCTATGGCTACACCTTC
>NA|TRBV6-4|NA|TRBJ1-1
CASSRQSNTEAFF
TGTGCCAGCAGTCGACAGTCGAACACTGAAGCTTTCTTT
>TRBD1|TRBV10-3|NA|TRBJ1-1
CAIRRQGWNTEAFF
TGTGCCATCAGGAGACAGGGGTGGAACACTGAAGCTTTCTTT
>NA|TRBV6-5|NA|TRBJ1-1
CASSYSTRYTEAFF
TGTGCCAGCAGTTACTCTACCAGATACACTGAAGCTTTCTTT
>NA|TRBV9|NA|TRBJ1-2
CASSAPRSGPLDYGYTF
TGTGCCAGCAGCGCTCCACGGTCAGGGCCGCTGGACTATGGCTACACCTTC
>NA|TRBV5-3|NA|TRBJ1-4
CARSLAPGRGCNEKLFF
TGTGCCAGAAGCTTGGCCCCGGGGAGAGGATGTAATGAAAAACTGTTTTTT
>TRBD1|TRBV19|NA|TRBJ1-1
CASENGQGNTEAFF
TGTGCCAGTGAGAATGGACAGGGGAACACTGAAGCTTTCTTT
>TRBD2|TRBV4-2|NA|TRBJ2-4
CASSPSAGEVKNIQYF
TGTGCCAGCAGCCCCTCGGCGGGAGAAGTCAAAAACATTCAGTACTTC
>NA|TRBV20-1|NA|TRBJ1-1
CSRDTEAFF
TGCAGTCGTGACACTGAAGCTTTCTTT
>NA|TRBV6-5|NA|TRBJ1-1
CASSYSGGLNTEAFF
TGTGCCAGCAGTTACTCCGGAGGATTGAACACTGAAGCTTTCTTT
>NA|TRBV28|once|TRBJ2-5
CASSLQSPGLWETQYF
TGTGCCAGCAGTTTACAGAGTCCAGGGCTATGGGAGACCCAGTACTTC
>NA|TRBV11-2|NA|TRBJ1-1
CASSLVMGAKGNTEAFF
TGTGCCAGCAGCTTAGTAATGGGGGCAAAGGGGAACACTGAAGCTTTCTTT